This passage covers 17 T cell receptor beta chains from one sample sequenced in a study of T cell repertoires in cytomegalovirus infection. TCRdb reanalysed the reads using MiXCR and keeps one entry per CDR3 protein. This sample has over 90,000 distinct CDR3 sequences, with approximately 15% found just once. The specimen was PBMCs. The receptors here all came from a human donor in good health (CMV status not recorded). Some clones in this sample may be carry-over from other donors' samples.

The chain combines TRBV4-1 with TRBJ2-7; D possibly matches TRBD1 or TRBD2 (6 bases each). V gave up 2 bases and J gave up 4 bases, with 15 bases separating them. This CDR3 contains 15 residues. Germline CDR1 is MGHRA and CDR2 is YSYEKL. CDR3 residues: CASSQNPGAGYEQYF. CDR3 bases: TGCGCCAGCAGCCAAAATCCGGGGGCCGGATACGAGCAGTACTTC.

The table lists this clonotype with a few counts. The CDR3 DNA is TGCGCCAGCAGCCGCGATAGACAGTATAATTCACCCCTCCACTTT. This gives the protein CASSRDRQYNSPLHF. The rearrangement links TRBV5-1 to TRBJ1-6; a possible D gene is TRBD1 (5 bases). Germline CDR1 is SGHRS and CDR2 is YFSETQ. Trimming stripped 4 bases from V and 4 bases from J, with 12 bases between. This CDR3 region has 15 residues.

This clonotype appeared many times. The gene calls are TRBV14 and TRBJ2-6; D is undetermined. The CDR3 contains 17 residues. V dropped 1 base and J dropped 0 bases, with 10 bases sitting between them. Germline V gene sequence: CDR1 SGHDN, CDR2 FVKESK. CDR3 region: CASSQGILSSGANVLTF. The DNA for the CDR3 is TGTGCCAGCAGCCAAGGAATCTTGAGCTCTGGGGCCAACGTCCTGACTTTC.

Note on this clonotype: A much larger clone lies one base from this, so it may be a read error. The rearrangement links TRBV7-2 to TRBJ2-3, with 7 bases aligning to TRBD2. This CDR3 has 14 amino acids. After removal of 6 bases from V and 4 bases from J, the junction contained 7 bases not matched to a gene. Germline-derived CDR1 and CDR2 are SGHTA and FQGNSA. The CDR3 coding sequence is TGTGCCAGCAGAACTAGCGCGGCGGCAGATACGCAGTATTTT. This translates into CASRTSAAADTQYF.

In this sample, this clonotype turned up many times. The gene calls are TRBV11-3 and TRBJ1-1; possibly TRBD1 for D (5 bases). The CDR3 covers 14 residues. Germline lookup yields CDR1 SGHNT and CDR2 YENEEA. The V end was cut by 1 base, the J end by 2 bases, with 8 bases between. CDR3 in amino acids: CASSLGGVNTEAFF. The DNA for the CDR3 is TGTGCCAGCAGCTTAGGAGGGGTCAACACTGAAGCTTTCTTT. The full variable domain, its missing parts supplied by reference TRBV11-3 and TRBJ1-1, is EAGVVQSPRYKIIEKKQPVAFWCNPISGHNTLYWYLQNLGQGPELLIRYENEEAVDDSQLPKDRFSAERLKGVDSTLKIQPAELGDSAVYLCASSLGGVNTEAFFGQGTRLTVV.

The rearrangement joins TRBV29-1 to TRBJ2-2, with D perhaps TRBD2 (5 bases). The germline CDR1 and CDR2 sequences are SQVTM and ANQGSEA. V was pared by 7 bases and J by 7 bases, with 10 bases between. The CDR3 runs 11 residues. This CDR3 is CSAGRGGELFF. The CDR3 DNA is TGCAGCGCCGGTCGGGGCGGGGAGCTGTTTTTT.

This clonotype turned up a few times. V usage is TRBV15 and J usage is TRBJ2-5; D is unresolved. Germline V gene lookup returns CDR1 LNHNV and CDR2 YYDKDF (reference sequence). The CDR3 is 13 amino acids. The ends were cut back, 0 bases at V and 4 bases at J, with 6 bases in the middle. The chain's CDR3 is CATSRDSRETQYF. CDR3 nucleotide sequence: TGTGCCACCAGCAGAGACAGCCGAGAGACCCAGTACTTC.

A word on this clonotype: This is likely a read error, given that the CDR3 carries no conserved phenylalanine or tryptophan at its end. The V call is TRBV9, the J call TRBJ2-2; a weak D match, TRBD2 (5 bases). The ends were cut back, 0 bases at V and 7 bases at J, with 13 bases in the middle. Germline V lookup: CDR1 SGDLS, CDR2 YYNGEE. CDR3 length: 15 amino acids. CDR3 residues: CASSVDERRVGELFL. In DNA, the CDR3 is TGTGCCAGCAGCGTAGATGAGCGGAGAGTCGGGGAGCTGTTTCTT.

The rearrangement joins TRBV7-2 to TRBJ2-1; 7 nucleotides align to TRBD1. The CDR3 consists of 16 residues. After removal of 7 bases from V and 7 bases from J, the junction contained 16 bases not matched to a gene. The germline CDR1 and CDR2 sequences are SGHTA and FQGNSA. This chain's CDR3 is CASTPSGDRLRNEQFF. As DNA, the CDR3 is TGTGCCAGCACCCCGTCTGGGGACAGACTTCGGAATGAGCAGTTCTTC.

This clonotype was seen at least ten times. The CDR3 protein is CASSRGGNQPQHF. CDR3 DNA: TGTGCCAGCTCCAGGGGAGGCAATCAGCCCCAGCATTTT. The chain uses TRBV3-1 and TRBJ1-5; D is possibly TRBD1 (6 bases). CDR1 and CDR2 (germline): LGHDT, YNNKEL (reference sequence). The V gene lost 8 bases and the J gene lost 2 bases, with 10 bases spanning the gap. CDR3 length: 13 amino acids.

This clonotype was seen repeatedly, ten times or more. The genes are TRBV7-6 and TRBJ1-5, with D perhaps matching TRBD1 (6 bases). This CDR3 spans 16 amino acids. V was cut by 3 bases and J by 3 bases, with 15 bases left in between. Looked up from germline, CDR1 is SGHVS and CDR2 is FNYEAQ. CDR3 sequence (DNA): TGTGCCAGCAGCTTCGGTCCCCAGGGGTTCAATCAGCCCCAGCATTTT. This codes for CASSFGPQGFNQPQHF.

This clonotype turned up a few times. This sequence joins TRBV10-3 and TRBJ1-4, with D maybe TRBD1 (5 bases). The CDR3 totals 13 residues. Germline-derived CDR1 and CDR2 are ENHRY and SYGVKD. Deletions cut 11 bases from V and 3 bases from J, with 13 bases between. The CDR3 coding sequence is TGTGCCGTCTCGGGGCGATCTAATGAAAAACTGTTTTTT. Its translation is CAVSGRSNEKLFF.

The table lists this clonotype with many counts. The chain is built from TRBV7-2 and TRBJ2-1; D might be TRBD2 (5 bases). V lost 6 bases, J lost 2 bases, and 14 bases lay in between. CDR1 is SGHTA, CDR2 FQGNSA, per germline. The CDR3 sequence is 15 residues long. The CDR3 DNA reads TGTGCCAGCAGTCCCGAGGGTGATACCTACAATGAGCAGTTCTTC. Translating gives CASSPEGDTYNEQFF.

This clonotype was observed a few times. The chain employs TRBV6-4 and TRBJ2-3; 7 bases map to TRBD2. V lost 5 bases and J lost 0; bases outside the gene matches: 5. CDR1 and CDR2 (germline): MRHNA, SNTAGT. The CDR3 is 15 amino acids. CDR3 in DNA: TGTGCCAGCAGTCATTCGGGGGGTAGCACAGATACGCAGTATTTT. It codes for CASSHSGGSTDTQYF.

This sequence joins TRBV28 and TRBJ2-1, with no clear D. The germline CDR1 and CDR2 sequences are MDHEN and SYDVKM. Trimming pared 8 bases from V and 8 bases from J, leaving 19 bases between. The CDR3 loop spans 14 amino acids. The DNA of the CDR3 is TGTGCCAGCTTCCCCAGACTGTACCTCGATGAGCAGTTCTTC. This codes for CASFPRLYLDEQFF.

This clonotype has a handful of counts. The chain carries TRBV19 and TRBJ1-2, with 10 positions matching TRBD1. V lost 5 bases and J lost 5; bases outside the gene matches: 8. Germline assignment: CDR1 LNHDA and CDR2 SQIVND (reference sequence). The CDR3 is made up of 15 amino acids. The CDR3 sequence: CASSAQDRGRYGYTF. CDR3 DNA sequence: TGTGCCAGTAGTGCTCAGGACAGGGGGAGATATGGCTACACCTTC.

This clonotype was observed many times. The CDR3 region is CASSSPGGAKTSGGANEQFF. The DNA of the CDR3 is TGTGCCAGCAGTAGCCCCGGGGGGGCGAAGACTAGCGGGGGGGCCAATGAGCAGTTCTTC. This rearrangement joins TRBV6-5 to TRBJ2-1; 14 bases match TRBD2. The CDR3 has 20 amino acids. Trimming took 5 bases from V and 6 from J; bases not matched to a gene: 18. The V gene's germline CDR1 is MNHEY and CDR2 SVGAGI.